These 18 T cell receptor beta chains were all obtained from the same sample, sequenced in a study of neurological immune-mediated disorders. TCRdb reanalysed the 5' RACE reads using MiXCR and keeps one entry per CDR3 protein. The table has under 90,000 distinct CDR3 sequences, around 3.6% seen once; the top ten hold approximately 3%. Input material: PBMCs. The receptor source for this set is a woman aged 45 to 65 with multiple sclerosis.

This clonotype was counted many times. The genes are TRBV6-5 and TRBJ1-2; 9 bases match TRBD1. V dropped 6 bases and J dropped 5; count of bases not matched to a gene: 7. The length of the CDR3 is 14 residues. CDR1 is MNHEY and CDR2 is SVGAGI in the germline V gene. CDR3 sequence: CASRLGTGIYGYTF. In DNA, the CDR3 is TGTGCCAGCAGATTGGGGACAGGGATTTATGGCTACACCTTC.

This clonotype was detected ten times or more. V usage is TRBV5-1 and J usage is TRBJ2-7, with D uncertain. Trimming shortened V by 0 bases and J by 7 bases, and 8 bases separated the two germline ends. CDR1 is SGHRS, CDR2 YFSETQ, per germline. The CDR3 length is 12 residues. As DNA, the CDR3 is TGCGCCAGCAGCTTGGGGGTAGGGGAGCAGTACTTC. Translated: CASSLGVGEQYF.

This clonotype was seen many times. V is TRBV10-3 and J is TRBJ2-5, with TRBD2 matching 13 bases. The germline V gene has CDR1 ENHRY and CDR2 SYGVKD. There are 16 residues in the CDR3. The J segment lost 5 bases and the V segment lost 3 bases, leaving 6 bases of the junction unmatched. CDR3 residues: CAISDRGLAGSETQYF. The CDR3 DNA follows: TGTGCCATCAGTGACAGGGGACTAGCGGGGAGCGAGACCCAGTACTTC.

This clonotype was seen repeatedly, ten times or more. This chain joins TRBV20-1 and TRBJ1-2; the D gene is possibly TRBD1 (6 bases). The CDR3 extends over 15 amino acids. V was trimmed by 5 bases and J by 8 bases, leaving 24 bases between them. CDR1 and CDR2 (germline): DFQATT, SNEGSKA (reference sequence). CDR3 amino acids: CSAQRGAGSPRGYTF. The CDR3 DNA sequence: TGCAGTGCTCAGCGGGGGGCGGGGTCCCCTCGGGGCTACACCTTC.

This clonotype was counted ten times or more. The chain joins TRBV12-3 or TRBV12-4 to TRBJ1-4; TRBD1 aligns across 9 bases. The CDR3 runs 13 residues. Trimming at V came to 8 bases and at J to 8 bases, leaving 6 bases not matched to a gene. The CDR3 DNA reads TGTGCCAGCGGACAGGGGATTGAAGAAAAACTGTTTTTT. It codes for CASGQGIEEKLFF.

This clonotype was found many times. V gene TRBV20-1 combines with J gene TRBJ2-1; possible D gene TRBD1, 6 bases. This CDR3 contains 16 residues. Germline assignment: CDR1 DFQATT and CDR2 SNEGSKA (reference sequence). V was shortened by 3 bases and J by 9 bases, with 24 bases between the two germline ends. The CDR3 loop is CSARGHDRSLLGEQFF. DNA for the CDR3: TGCAGTGCTAGGGGACATGACAGATCACTGTTGGGTGAGCAGTTCTTC.

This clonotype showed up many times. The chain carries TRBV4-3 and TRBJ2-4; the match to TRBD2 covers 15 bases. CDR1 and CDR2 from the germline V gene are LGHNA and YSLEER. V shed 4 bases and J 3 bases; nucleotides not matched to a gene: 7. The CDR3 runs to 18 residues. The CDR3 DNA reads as TGCGCCAGCAGCCCGGGACTAGCGGGGGGAAGGGACAAAAACATTCAGTACTTC. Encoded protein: CASSPGLAGGRDKNIQYF.

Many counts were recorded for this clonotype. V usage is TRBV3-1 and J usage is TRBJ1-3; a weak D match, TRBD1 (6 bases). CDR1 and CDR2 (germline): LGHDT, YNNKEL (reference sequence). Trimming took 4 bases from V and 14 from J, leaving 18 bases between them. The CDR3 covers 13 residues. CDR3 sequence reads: CASSPGAFSGLYF. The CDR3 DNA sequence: TGTGCCAGCAGCCCAGGGGCCTTCTCTGGTCTATATTTT.

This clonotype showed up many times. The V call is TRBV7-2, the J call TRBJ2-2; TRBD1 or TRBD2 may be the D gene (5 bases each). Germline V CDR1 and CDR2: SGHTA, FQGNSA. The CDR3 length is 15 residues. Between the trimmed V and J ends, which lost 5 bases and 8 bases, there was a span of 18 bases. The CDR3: CASSPPGTSTGELFF. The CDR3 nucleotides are TGTGCCAGCAGCCCGCCCGGGACCTCGACGGGGGAGCTGTTTTTT.

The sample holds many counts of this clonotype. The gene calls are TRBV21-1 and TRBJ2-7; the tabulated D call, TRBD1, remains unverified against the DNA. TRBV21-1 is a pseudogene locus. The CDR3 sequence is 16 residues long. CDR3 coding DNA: TGTGCCAGCAGCAAAGTTTCGGGGGTCTATTTCTACGAGCAGTACTTC. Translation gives CASSKVSGVYFYEQYF.

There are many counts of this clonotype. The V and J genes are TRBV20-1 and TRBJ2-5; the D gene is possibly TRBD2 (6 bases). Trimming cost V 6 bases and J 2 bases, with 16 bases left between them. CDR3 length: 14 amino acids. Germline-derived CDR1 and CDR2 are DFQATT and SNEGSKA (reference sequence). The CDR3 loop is CSADTEGFQETQYF. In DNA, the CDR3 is TGCAGTGCCGACACGGAGGGGTTTCAAGAGACCCAGTACTTC.

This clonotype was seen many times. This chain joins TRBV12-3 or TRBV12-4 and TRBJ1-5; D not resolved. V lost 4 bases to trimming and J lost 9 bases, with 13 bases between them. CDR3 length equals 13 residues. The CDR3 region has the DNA TGTGCCAGCAGTTCCGACGGTGCGGGGCCCCAGCATTTT. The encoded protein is CASSSDGAGPQHF.

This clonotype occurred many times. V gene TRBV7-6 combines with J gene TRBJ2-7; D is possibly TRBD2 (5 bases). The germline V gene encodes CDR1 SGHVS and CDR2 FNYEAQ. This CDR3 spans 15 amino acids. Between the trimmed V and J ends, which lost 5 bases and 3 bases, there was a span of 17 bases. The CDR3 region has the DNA TGTGCCAGCAGCCTCGAGGGAAGGAGGATCTACGAGCAGTACTTC. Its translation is CASSLEGRRIYEQYF.

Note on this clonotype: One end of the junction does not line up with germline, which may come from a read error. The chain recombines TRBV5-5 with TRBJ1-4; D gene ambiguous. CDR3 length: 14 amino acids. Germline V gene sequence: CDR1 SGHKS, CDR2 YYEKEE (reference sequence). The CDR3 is CASSLAGGGEKLFF. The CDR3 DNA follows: TGTGCCAGTAGCTTGGCGGGAGGAGGTGAAAAACTGTTTTTT.

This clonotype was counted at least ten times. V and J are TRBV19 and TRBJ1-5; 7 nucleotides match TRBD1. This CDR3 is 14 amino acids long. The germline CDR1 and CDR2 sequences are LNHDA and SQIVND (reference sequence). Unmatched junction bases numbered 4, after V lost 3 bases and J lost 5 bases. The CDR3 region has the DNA TGTGCCAGTAGTATTGTTCAGGGGGATCAGCCCCAGCATTTT. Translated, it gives CASSIVQGDQPQHF. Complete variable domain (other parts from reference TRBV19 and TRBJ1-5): DGGITQSPKYLFRKEGQNVTLSCEQNLNHDAMYWYRQDPGQGLRLIYYSQIVNDFQKGDIAEGYSVSREKKESFPLTVTSAQKNPTAFYLCASSIVQGDQPQHFGDGTRLSIL.

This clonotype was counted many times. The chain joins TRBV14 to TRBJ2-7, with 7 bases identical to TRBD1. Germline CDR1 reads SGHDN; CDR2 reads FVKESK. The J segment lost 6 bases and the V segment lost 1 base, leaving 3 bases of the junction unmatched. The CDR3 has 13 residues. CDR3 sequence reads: CASSQVAGGEQYF. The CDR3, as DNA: TGTGCCAGCAGCCAAGTGGCAGGGGGCGAGCAGTACTTC.

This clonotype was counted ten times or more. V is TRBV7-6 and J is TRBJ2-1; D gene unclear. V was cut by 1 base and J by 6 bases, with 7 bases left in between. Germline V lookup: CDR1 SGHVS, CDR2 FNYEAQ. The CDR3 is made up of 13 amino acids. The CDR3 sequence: CASSLVDGNEQFF. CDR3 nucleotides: TGTGCCAGCAGCTTAGTGGATGGCAATGAGCAGTTCTTC.

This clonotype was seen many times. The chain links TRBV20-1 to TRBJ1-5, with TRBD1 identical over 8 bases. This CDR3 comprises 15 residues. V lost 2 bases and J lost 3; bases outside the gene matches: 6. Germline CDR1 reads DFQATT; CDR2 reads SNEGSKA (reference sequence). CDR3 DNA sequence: TGCAGTGCTAGACCGACAGGGGCTAACAATCAGCCCCAGCATTTT. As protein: CSARPTGANNQPQHF.